Described below is a single TCR beta chain sequence and its context. Its antigen is still unknown. The PCR used 60 Vbeta and 13 Jbeta primers. Method: immunoSEQ multiplex PCR; TCRdb's copy keeps in-frame clones and lacks some. The sample lists about 87,000 clones; 70% to 80% were seen once. Germline CDR1 reads SGHRS; CDR2 reads YFSETQ. J was trimmed by 0 bases and V by 4 bases; bases with no gene match: 8. The CDR3 spans 16 residues. These data are taken from a study of cytomegalovirus exposure and HLA in healthy donors. Study outcomes and limitations: In a later analysis, an Asian-associated ancestry cluster reportedly showed fewer N-insertions than the roughly 700-donor mean.

J is TRBJ1-2 and V is TRBV5-1, with 8 bases aligning to TRBD1. Sequencing was done on a sample of PBMCs. This clonotype originated in a young man in good health and CMV-seropositive. The CDR3 reads CASSPDRVGTNYGYTF. DNA of the CDR3: TGCGCCAGCAGCCCGGACAGGGTAGGGACTAACTATGGCTACACCTTC.